This T cell receptor beta chain stems from a study of early T cells in non-severe SARS-CoV-2 infection. TCRdb independently ran MiXCR on the 5' RACE reads; one entry per CDR3 protein. Of 40,000 to 50,000 distinct CDR3 sequences in the sample, 5% to 5.5% are singletons; the top ten hold roughly 5.4%. This clonotype was detected ten times or more. This CDR3 has 14 residues. The germline V and J ends were trimmed by 2 bases and 5 bases, with 13 bases remaining between them. Germline-derived CDR1 and CDR2 are DFQATT and SNEGSKA (reference sequence). Sequenced here: whole blood, sampled at baseline. This clonotype originated in an adult who was a healthcare worker with PCR-confirmed SARS-CoV-2 infection or an uninfected control (not recorded which). This chain links TRBV20-1 with TRBJ2-1; the D gene is possibly TRBD1 (6 bases). DNA of the CDR3: TGCAGTGCTAGACAGGGGTGGGGGAACAATGAGCAGTTCTTC. Translation: CSARQGWGNNEQFF.